This is a list of T cell receptor beta chains from one sample in a study of blood T cell repertoires in COVID-19. Clones were sequenced by immunoSEQ multiplex PCR, and TCRdb holds only the in-frame ones, with some missing. The table lists 150,000 to 200,000 clones, around 83% of them singletons. The sample consisted of peripheral blood. Source of these receptors: a woman of 80 years or more in a cohort sampled during active or convalescent COVID-19. CDR3s include the opening cysteine and the closing phenylalanine or tryptophan. A D gene is named only where the DNA matches it firmly. Not every row has a clone size; where given, it reads once, few, many or a size class.

clone size | J gene | D gene | V gene | CDR3 protein | CDR3 DNA
NA | TRBJ1-5 | TRBD1 | TRBV2 | CASSDSGQDNQPQHF | TGTGCCAGCAGCGACTCGGGACAGGATAATCAGCCCCAGCATTTT
once | TRBJ2-3 | NA | TRBV2 | CASSTGMGTDTQYF | TGTGCCAGCAGTACAGGGATGGGCACAGATACGCAGTATTTT
once | TRBJ2-5 | NA | TRBV2 | CASDMGAKETQYF | TGTGCCAGCGATATGGGGGCCAAAGAGACCCAGTACTTC
once | TRBJ2-7 | TRBD2 | TRBV13 | CASSPGAGGAPYEQYF | TGTGCCAGCAGCCCCGGCGCGGGGGGAGCCCCCTACGAGCAGTACTTC
NA | TRBJ2-6 | NA | TRBV24-1 | CATSDRGSGANVLTF | TGTGCCACCAGTGACCGAGGGTCAGGGGCCAACGTCCTGACTTTC
NA | TRBJ1-1 | NA | TRBV10-2 | CASTTSRVDTEAFF | TGCGCCAGCACTACCTCTCGAGTGGACACTGAAGCTTTCTTT
NA | TRBJ2-5 | TRBD2 | TRBV19 | CASSLTSGIFTETQYF | TGTGCCAGTAGTTTGACTAGCGGGATTTTTACCGAGACCCAGTACTTC
NA | TRBJ2-5 | NA | TRBV19 | CASSTLQETQYF | TGTGCCAGTAGTACTCTCCAAGAGACCCAGTACTTC
NA | TRBJ1-2 | TRBD1 | TRBV14 | CASSPARDRFNYGYTF | TGTGCCAGCAGCCCCGCCCGGGACAGATTTAACTATGGCTACACCTTC
NA | TRBJ2-1 | TRBD1 | TRBV24-1 | CATSDTTGTVDNEQFF | TGTGCCACCAGTGATACGACAGGGACGGTAGACAATGAGCAGTTCTTC
NA | TRBJ2-1 | NA | TRBV7-2 | CASSVSSTFLINEQFF | TGTGCCAGCAGCGTCTCGAGTACGTTTCTAATCAATGAGCAGTTCTTC
NA | TRBJ2-5 | NA | TRBV20-1 | CSGGKAETQYF | TGCAGCGGGGGAAAGGCGGAGACCCAGTACTTC
NA | TRBJ1-6 | NA | TRBV18 | CASSPQGRSSPLHF | TGTGCCAGCTCACCACAGGGGAGGAGTTCACCCCTCCACTTT
NA | TRBJ2-1 | TRBD1 | TRBV10-3 | CAIRTGTGGFNEQFF | TGTGCCATCAGAACTGGGACAGGGGGGTTCAATGAGCAGTTCTTC
NA | TRBJ1-4 | TRBD1 | TRBV3-1/TRBV3-2 | CASSHRDRGVHEKLFF | TGTGCCAGCAGCCACCGGGACAGGGGTGTCCATGAAAAACTGTTTTTT
few | TRBJ2-1 | NA | TRBV2 | CASSVSPGQFF | TGTGCCAGCAGTGTGAGCCCCGGGCAGTTCTTC
NA | TRBJ2-3 | NA | TRBV28 | CASSFLSMTDTQYF | TGTGCCAGCAGTTTTCTCTCTATGACAGATACGCAGTATTTT
NA | TRBJ2-6 | NA | TRBV10-2 | CASSESGRAGANVLTF | TGCGCCAGCAGTGAGTCCGGCAGGGCTGGGGCCAACGTCCTGACTTTC
NA | TRBJ2-3 | TRBD2 | TRBV5-1 | CASSLAGTSGRAVPDTQYF | TGCGCCAGCAGCTTGGCCGGGACTAGCGGGAGGGCGGTTCCAGATACGCAGTATTTT
NA | TRBJ1-4 | NA | TRBV28 | CASSLGGSSEKLFF | TGTGCCAGCAGTTTGGGAGGTTCAAGTGAAAAACTGTTTTTT
NA | TRBJ2-2 | TRBD2 | TRBV11-2 | CASRLGLAGVDTGELFF | TGTGCCAGCAGACTGGGGCTAGCGGGGGTGGACACCGGGGAGCTGTTTTTT
once | TRBJ1-5 | NA | TRBV4-3 | CASSQDRVQPQHF | TGCGCCAGCAGCCAAGATCGTGTTCAGCCCCAGCATTTT
NA | TRBJ2-5 | TRBD2 | TRBV4-2 | CASRTSGEETQYF | TGTGCCAGCAGAACTAGCGGGGAAGAGACCCAGTACTTC
NA | TRBJ2-7 | TRBD2 | TRBV7-9 | CASSLAASGGYEQYF | TGTGCCAGCAGCTTAGCGGCTAGCGGGGGTTACGAGCAGTACTTC
NA | TRBJ1-2 | NA | TRBV18 | CASSSGSRTGTF | TGTGCCAGCTCATCAGGATCGAGGACGGGGACCTTC
few | TRBJ1-6 | TRBD1 | TRBV5-4 | CASSSPQGRRNSPLHF | TGTGCCAGCAGCTCCCCACAGGGGAGGAGGAATTCACCCCTCCACTTT
NA | TRBJ2-7 | TRBD2 | TRBV28 | CASSLRTFAGGLYEQYF | TGTGCCAGCAGTTTGCGGACATTCGCGGGGGGCCTCTACGAGCAGTACTTC
NA | TRBJ1-1 | TRBD1 | TRBV19 | CASHPTTLKGDRRGRIGWTEAFF | TGTGCCAGCCATCCAACAACCCTAAAGGGGGACAGACGTGGGCGAATTGGATGGACTGAAGCTTTCTTT
NA | TRBJ2-3 | NA | TRBV5-1 | CASSPVRGTDTQYF | TGCGCCAGCAGCCCCGTTCGAGGGACAGATACGCAGTATTTT
NA | TRBJ1-4 | TRBD1 | TRBV28 | CASSPATGAKEKLFF | TGTGCCAGCAGTCCAGCGACAGGGGCGAAGGAAAAACTGTTTTTT
once | TRBJ1-1 | NA | TRBV10-3 | CAISQGYREGTEAFF | TGTGCCATCAGTCAGGGGTACAGGGAAGGCACTGAAGCTTTCTTT
NA | TRBJ2-3 | TRBD2 | TRBV11-3 | CASSVTSGGPQYF | TGTGCCAGCAGCGTGACTAGCGGGGGACCCCAGTATTTT
NA | TRBJ2-7 | TRBD2 | TRBV7-2 | CASSLGTSGEDYEQYF | TGTGCCAGCAGCCTTGGAACTAGCGGGGAAGACTACGAGCAGTACTTC
NA | TRBJ1-1 | TRBD1 | TRBV27 | CASSSYRGEYENTEAFF | TGTGCCAGCAGTTCCTACAGGGGGGAGTATGAGAACACTGAAGCTTTCTTT
few | TRBJ1-6 | NA | TRBV27 | CASSGAANSPLHF | TGTGCCAGCAGTGGGGCAGCTAATTCACCCCTCCACTTT
NA | TRBJ1-2 | NA | TRBV5-6 | CASSLPSGIYGYTF | TGTGCCAGCAGCTTACCTTCAGGGATCTATGGCTACACCTTC
NA | TRBJ2-7 | NA | TRBV7-9 | CASSSDSTLSEQYF | TGTGCCAGCAGCTCGGACAGCACCCTGAGCGAGCAGTACTTC
NA | TRBJ1-2 | NA | TRBV30 | CAWSVNSRYGYTF | TGTGCCTGGAGTGTTAATTCCCGGTATGGCTACACCTTC
NA | TRBJ2-3 | TRBD2 | TRBV24-1 | CATSAAGGTDTQYF | TGTGCCACCAGTGCGGCGGGGGGTACAGATACGCAGTATTTT
NA | TRBJ1-5 | TRBD1 | TRBV30 | CAGTWDRRNQPQHF | TGTGCCGGGACATGGGACAGACGAAATCAGCCCCAGCATTTT
NA | TRBJ1-2 | NA | TRBV18 | CASSPRVEAANYGYTF | TGTGCCAGCTCACCACGGGTAGAGGCCGCTAACTATGGCTACACCTTC
NA | TRBJ2-5 | TRBD2 | TRBV15 | CATSSLTSEQETQYF | TGTGCCACCAGCAGTCTCACTAGCGAGCAAGAGACCCAGTACTTC
NA | TRBJ1-4 | TRBD1 | TRBV2 | CASKTGGNEKLFF | TGTGCCAGCAAGACAGGGGGGAATGAAAAACTGTTTTTT
NA | TRBJ2-2 | TRBD1 | TRBV27 | CASTSVTGGTGELFF | TGTGCCAGCACCAGCGTGACAGGGGGCACCGGGGAGCTGTTTTTT
NA | TRBJ1-4 | TRBD1 | TRBV7-9 | CASSLGTGGSEKLFF | TGTGCCAGCAGCTTAGGGACAGGGGGAAGTGAAAAACTGTTTTTT
few | TRBJ2-3 | NA | TRBV3-1/TRBV3-2 | CASSHSTGYTDTQYF | TGTGCCAGCAGCCACTCGACAGGATACACAGATACGCAGTATTTT
NA | TRBJ2-3 | NA | TRBV6-4 | CASSEQGTDTQYF | TGTGCCAGCAGCGAACAGGGCACAGATACGCAGTATTTT
once | TRBJ1-5 | NA | TRBV6-6 | CASSYGVRGQPQHF | TGTGCCAGCAGTTATGGGGTTCGGGGTCAGCCCCAGCATTTT
NA | TRBJ1-1 | TRBD1 | TRBV18 | CASSVQGSNTEAFF | TGTGCCAGCTCAGTACAGGGGTCGAACACTGAAGCTTTCTTT
NA | TRBJ1-2 | NA | TRBV11-2 | CASSSRLQGTGGYTF | TGTGCCAGCAGCTCGCGGCTACAGGGAACAGGTGGCTACACCTTC
NA | TRBJ2-1 | NA | TRBV6-2/TRBV6-3 | CASSPPHFGTFNNEQFF | TGTGCCAGCAGCCCTCCCCACTTCGGGACTTTTAACAATGAGCAGTTCTTC
NA | TRBJ2-1 | TRBD1 | TRBV19 | CASRAPGQTYNEQFF | TGTGCCAGCAGAGCCCCGGGACAGACATACAATGAGCAGTTCTTC
NA | TRBJ1-1 | TRBD1 | TRBV27 | CASSPWTGNTEAFF | TGTGCCAGCAGCCCCTGGACAGGGAACACTGAAGCTTTCTTT
NA | TRBJ2-1 | NA | TRBV10-1 | CASSEWVEGGDEQFF | TGCGCCAGCAGTGAGTGGGTCGAGGGTGGGGATGAGCAGTTCTTC